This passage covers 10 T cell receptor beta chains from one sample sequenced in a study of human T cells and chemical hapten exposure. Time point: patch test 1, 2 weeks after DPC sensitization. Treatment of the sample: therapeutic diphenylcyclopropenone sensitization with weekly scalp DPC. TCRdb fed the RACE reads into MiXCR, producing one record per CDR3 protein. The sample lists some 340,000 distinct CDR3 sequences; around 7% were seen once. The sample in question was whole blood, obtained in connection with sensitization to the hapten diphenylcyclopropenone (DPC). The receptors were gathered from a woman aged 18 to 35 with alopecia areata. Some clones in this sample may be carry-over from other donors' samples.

CDR3 in amino acids: CASSFRLAGDEAKNIQYF. The CDR3 bases are TGTGCCAGCAGTTTCCGACTAGCGGGGGATGAGGCCAAAAACATTCAGTACTTC. V gene TRBV28 combines with J gene TRBJ2-4; 12 bases are a match to TRBD2. From germline, CDR1 is MDHEN and CDR2 SYDVKM. V gave up 3 bases and J gave up 1 base; unmatched junction bases: 7. The CDR3 is 18 amino acids.

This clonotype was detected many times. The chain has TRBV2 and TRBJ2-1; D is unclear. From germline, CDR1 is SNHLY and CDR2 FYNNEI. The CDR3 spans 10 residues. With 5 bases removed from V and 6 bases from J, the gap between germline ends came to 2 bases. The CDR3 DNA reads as TGTGCCAGCAGTCGCAATGAGCAGTTCTTC. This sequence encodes CASSRNEQFF.

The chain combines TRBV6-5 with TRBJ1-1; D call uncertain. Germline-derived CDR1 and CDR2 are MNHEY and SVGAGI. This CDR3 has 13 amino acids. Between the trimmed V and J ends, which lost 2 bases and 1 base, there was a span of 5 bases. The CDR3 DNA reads TGTGCCAGCAGTTACGCAGAGAACACTGAAGCTTTCTTT. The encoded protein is CASSYAENTEAFF.

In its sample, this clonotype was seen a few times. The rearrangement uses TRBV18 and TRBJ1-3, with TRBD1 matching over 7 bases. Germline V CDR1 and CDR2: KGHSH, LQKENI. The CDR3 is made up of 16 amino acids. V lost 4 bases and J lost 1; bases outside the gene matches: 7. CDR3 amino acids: CASSRMTGLSGNTIYF. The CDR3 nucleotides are TGTGCCAGCTCACGAATGACAGGGTTGTCTGGAAACACCATATATTTT.

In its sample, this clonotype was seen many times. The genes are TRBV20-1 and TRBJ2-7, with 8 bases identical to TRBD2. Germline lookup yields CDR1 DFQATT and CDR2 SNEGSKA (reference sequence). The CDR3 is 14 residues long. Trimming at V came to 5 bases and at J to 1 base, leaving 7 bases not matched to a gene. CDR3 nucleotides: TGCAGTGCTCCCTGGGCGGGGGGTTCCTACGAGCAGTACTTC. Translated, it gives CSAPWAGGSYEQYF.

DNA of the CDR3: TGCGCCAGCAGCCAAGATATGGGGGGCGCGTCAGATACGCAGTATTTT. It codes for CASSQDMGGASDTQYF. This sequence joins TRBV4-3 and TRBJ2-3; D is tentatively TRBD1 or TRBD2 (6 bases each). Germline CDR1 is LGHNA and CDR2 is YSLEER. Trimming removed 0 bases at V and 4 bases at J, with 14 bases between. This CDR3 comprises 16 residues.

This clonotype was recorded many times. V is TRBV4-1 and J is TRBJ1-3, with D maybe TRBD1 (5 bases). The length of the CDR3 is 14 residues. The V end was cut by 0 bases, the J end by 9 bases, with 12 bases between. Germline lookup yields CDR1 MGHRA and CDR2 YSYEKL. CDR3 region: CASSQERGSGTIYF. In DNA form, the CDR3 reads TGCGCCAGCAGCCAAGAGAGGGGATCGGGCACCATATATTTT.

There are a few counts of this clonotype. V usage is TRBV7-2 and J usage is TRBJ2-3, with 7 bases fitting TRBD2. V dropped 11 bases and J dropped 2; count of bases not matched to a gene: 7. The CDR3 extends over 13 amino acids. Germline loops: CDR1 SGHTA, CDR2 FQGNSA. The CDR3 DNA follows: TGTGCCGGGAAGCGGGGAAACACAGATACGCAGTATTTT. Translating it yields CAGKRGNTDTQYF.

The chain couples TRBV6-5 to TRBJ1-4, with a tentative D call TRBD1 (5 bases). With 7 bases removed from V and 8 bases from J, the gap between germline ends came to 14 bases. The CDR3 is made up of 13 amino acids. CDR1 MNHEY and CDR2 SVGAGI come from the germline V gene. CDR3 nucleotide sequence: TGTGCCAGCACGCGGGGGGTGAGGGAAAAACTGTTTTTT. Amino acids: CASTRGVREKLFF.

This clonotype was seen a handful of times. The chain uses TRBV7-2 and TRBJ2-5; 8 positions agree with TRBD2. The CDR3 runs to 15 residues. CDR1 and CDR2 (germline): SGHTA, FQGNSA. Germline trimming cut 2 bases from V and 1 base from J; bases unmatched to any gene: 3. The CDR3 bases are TGTGCCAGCAGCTTACGAAGCGGGGGCCAAGAGACCCAGTACTTC. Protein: CASSLRSGGQETQYF.